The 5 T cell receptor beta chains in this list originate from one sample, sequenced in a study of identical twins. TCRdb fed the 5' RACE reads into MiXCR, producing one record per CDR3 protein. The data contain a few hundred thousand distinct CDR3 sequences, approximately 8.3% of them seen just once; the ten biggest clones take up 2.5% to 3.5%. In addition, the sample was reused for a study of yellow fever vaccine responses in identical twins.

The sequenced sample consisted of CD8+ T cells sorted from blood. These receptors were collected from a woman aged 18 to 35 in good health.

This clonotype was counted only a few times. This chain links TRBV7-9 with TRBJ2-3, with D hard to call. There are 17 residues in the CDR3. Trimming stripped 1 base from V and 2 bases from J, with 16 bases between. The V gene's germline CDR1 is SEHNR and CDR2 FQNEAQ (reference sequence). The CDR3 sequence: CASSLEGRNTPTDTQYF. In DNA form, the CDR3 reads TGTGCCAGCAGCTTAGAAGGACGGAACACCCCCACAGATACGCAGTATTTT.

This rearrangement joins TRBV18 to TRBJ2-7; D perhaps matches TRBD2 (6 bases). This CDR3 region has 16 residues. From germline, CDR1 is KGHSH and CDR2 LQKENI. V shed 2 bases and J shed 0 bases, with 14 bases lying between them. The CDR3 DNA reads TGTGCCAGCTCACCAAGGGTCCGGGAGAGCTCCTACGAGCAGTACTTC. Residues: CASSPRVRESSYEQYF.

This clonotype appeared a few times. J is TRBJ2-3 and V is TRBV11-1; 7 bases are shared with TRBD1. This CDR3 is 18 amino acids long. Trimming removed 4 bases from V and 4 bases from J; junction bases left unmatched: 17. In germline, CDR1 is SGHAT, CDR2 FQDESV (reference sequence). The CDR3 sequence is CASSSPVTGAELSDTQYF. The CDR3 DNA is TGTGCCAGCAGCTCGCCCGTTACAGGGGCTGAGTTGTCAGATACGCAGTATTTT.

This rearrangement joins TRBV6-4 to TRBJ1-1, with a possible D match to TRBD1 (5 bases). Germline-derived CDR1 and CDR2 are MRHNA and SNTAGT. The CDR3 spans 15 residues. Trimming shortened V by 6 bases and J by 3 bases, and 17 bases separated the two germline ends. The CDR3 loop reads CASRPIGALDTEAFF. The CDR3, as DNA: TGTGCCAGCAGGCCCATCGGGGCTTTAGACACTGAAGCTTTCTTT.

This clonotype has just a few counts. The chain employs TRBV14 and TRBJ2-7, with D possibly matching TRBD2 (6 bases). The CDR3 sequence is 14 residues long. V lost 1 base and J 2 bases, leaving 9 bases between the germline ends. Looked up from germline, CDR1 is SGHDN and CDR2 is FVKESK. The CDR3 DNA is TGTGCCAGCAGCCAAGGTTGGGGGGCCTACGAGCAGTACTTC. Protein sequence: CASSQGWGAYEQYF.